This T cell receptor beta chain appears in the sequencing data of a study of blood T cell repertoires in COVID-19. Study-wide background: The United States, Italy and Spain provided the acute and convalescent COVID-19 samples. T cells, B-cell-depleted T cells, or PBMCs provided the cDNA or gDNA that served as material.

As originally analysed: Amplification with reference gene primers provided the estimates of nucleated cell counts. Sequenced by immunoSEQ multiplex PCR; TCRdb stores in-frame clones only, minus some. That table supplies the V and J calls and clone size; D and trimming were determined from the DNA. The sample carries about 200,000 clones, roughly 86% recorded once. The CDR3 covers 13 residues. V was shortened by 10 bases and J by 4 bases, with 16 bases between the two germline ends. Germline assignment: CDR1 LNHDA and CDR2 SQIVND (reference sequence). The chain has TRBV19 and TRBJ1-1; tentative D call: TRBD1 (5 bases). Sequenced input: peripheral blood. This TCR came from a young man with active or convalescent COVID-19. The CDR3 sequence: CATTRDFGTEAFF. Here the CDR3 DNA reads TGTGCCACTACCCGGGACTTTGGCACTGAAGCTTTCTTT.